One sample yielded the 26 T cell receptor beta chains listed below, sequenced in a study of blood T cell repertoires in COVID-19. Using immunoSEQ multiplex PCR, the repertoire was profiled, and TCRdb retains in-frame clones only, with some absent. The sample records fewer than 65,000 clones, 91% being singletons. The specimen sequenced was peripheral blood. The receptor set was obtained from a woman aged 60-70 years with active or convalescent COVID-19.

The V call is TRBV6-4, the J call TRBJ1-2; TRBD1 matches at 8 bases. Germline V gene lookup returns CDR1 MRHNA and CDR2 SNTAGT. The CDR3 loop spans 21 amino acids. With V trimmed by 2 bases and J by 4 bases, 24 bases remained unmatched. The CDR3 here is CASSDLDRGLTTLIAVYGYTF. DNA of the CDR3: TGTGCCAGCAGTGACCTTGACAGGGGCCTTACAACACTTATCGCGGTCTATGGCTACACCTTC.

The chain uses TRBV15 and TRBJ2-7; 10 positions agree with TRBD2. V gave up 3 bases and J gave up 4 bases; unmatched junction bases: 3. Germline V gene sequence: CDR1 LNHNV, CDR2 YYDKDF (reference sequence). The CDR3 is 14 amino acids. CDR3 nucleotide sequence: TGTGCCACCAGCAGGGGACTAGCGAATTACGAGCAGTACTTC. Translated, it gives CATSRGLANYEQYF.

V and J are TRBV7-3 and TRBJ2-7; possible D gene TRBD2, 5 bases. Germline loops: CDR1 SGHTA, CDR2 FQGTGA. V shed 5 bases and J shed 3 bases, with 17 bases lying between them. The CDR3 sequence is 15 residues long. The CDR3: CASSQYGARGYEQYF. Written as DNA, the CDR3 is TGTGCCAGCAGCCAATACGGAGCCCGGGGCTACGAGCAGTACTTC.

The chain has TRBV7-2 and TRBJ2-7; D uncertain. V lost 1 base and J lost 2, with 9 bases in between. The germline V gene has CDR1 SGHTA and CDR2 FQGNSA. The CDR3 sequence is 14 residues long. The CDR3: CASSLGGKTYEQYF. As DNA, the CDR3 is TGTGCCAGCAGCTTAGGCGGTAAAACCTACGAGCAGTACTTC.

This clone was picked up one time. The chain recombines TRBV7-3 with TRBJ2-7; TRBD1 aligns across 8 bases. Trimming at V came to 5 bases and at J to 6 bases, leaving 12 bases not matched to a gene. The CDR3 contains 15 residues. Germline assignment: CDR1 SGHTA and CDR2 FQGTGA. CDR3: CASSPSRDRPSEQYF. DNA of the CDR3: TGTGCCAGCAGCCCCAGCCGGGACAGGCCTTCCGAGCAGTACTTC. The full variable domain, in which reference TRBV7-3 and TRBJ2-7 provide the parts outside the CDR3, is GAGVSQTPSNKVTEKGKYVELRCDPISGHTALYWYRQSLGQGPEFLIYFQGTGAADDSGLPNDRFFAVRPEGSVSTLKIQRTERGDSAVYLCASSPSRDRPSEQYFGPGTRLTVT.

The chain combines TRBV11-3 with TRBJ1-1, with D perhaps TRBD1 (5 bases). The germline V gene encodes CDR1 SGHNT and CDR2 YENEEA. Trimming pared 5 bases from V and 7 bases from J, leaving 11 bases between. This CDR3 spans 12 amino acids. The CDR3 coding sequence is TGTGCCAGCAGCCCGCGGAGGGGTGAAGCTTTCTTT. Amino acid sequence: CASSPRRGEAFF.

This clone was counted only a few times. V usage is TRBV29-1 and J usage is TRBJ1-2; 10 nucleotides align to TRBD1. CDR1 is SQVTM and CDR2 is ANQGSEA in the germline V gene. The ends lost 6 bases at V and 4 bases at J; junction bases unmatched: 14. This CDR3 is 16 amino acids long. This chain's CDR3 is CSVVPGQGFSIYGYTF. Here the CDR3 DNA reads TGCAGCGTAGTCCCGGGACAGGGGTTCTCAATCTATGGCTACACCTTC.

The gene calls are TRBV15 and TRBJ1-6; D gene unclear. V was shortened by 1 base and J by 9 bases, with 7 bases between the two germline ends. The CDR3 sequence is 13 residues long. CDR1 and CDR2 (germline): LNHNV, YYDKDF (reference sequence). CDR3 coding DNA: TGTGCCACCAGCAGAGTAAGGAGTTCACCCCTCCACTTT. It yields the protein CATSRVRSSPLHF.

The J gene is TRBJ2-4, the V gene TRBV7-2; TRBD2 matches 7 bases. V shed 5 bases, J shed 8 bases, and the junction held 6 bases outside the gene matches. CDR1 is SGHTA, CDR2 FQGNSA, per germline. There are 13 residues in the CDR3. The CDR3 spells CASSPRAGDIQYF. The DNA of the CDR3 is TGTGCCAGCAGCCCAAGGGCGGGGGACATTCAGTACTTC.

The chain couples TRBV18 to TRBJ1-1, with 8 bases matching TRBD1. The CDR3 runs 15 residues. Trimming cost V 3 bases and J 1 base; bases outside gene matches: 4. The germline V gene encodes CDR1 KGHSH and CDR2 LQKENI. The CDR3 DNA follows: TGTGCCAGCTCACCTACAGGGGGGTCGAACACTGAAGCTTTCTTT. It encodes CASSPTGGSNTEAFF.

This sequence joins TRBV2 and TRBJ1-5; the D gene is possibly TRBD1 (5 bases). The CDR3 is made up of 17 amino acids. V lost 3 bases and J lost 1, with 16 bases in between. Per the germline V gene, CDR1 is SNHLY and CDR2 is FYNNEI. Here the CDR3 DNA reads TGTGCCAGCAGTGACCCGACAGAATGGGGAAGCAATCAGCCCCAGCATTTT. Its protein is CASSDPTEWGSNQPQHF.

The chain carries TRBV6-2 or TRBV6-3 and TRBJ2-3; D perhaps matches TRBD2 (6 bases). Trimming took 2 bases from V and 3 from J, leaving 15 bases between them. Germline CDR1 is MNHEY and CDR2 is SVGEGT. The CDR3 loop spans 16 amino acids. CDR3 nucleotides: TGTGCCAGCAGTTACGACGGCGGGACTGGTACAGATACGCAGTATTTT. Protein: CASSYDGGTGTDTQYF.

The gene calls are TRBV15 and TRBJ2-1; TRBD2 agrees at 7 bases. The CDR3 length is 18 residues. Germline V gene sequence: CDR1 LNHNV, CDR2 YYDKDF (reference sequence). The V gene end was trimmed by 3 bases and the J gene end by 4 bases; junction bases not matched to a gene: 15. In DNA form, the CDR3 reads TGTGCCACCAGCAGTCTCCGGTCTAGCGGAACCCGTTACAATGAGCAGTTCTTC. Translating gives CATSSLRSSGTRYNEQFF.

The DNA of the CDR3 is TGTGCCAGCAGTGAATTGAGCTACGAGCAGTACTTC. Translation: CASSELSYEQYF. This chain joins TRBV12-3 or TRBV12-4 and TRBJ2-7; no firm D call. The CDR3 covers 12 residues. V was shortened by 5 bases and J by 3 bases, with 8 bases between the two germline ends.

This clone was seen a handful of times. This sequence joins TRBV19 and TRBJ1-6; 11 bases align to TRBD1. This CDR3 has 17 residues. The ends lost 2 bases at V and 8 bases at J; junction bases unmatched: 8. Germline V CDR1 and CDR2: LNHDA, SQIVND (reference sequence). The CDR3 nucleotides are TGTGCCAGTAGTATACGTCCAGGGACAGGGGGGTATTCACCCCTCCACTTT. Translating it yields CASSIRPGTGGYSPLHF.

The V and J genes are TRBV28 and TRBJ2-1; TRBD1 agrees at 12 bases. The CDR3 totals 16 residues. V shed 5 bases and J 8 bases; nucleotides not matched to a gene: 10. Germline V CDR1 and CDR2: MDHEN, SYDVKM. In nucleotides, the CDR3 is TGTGCCAGCAGTCCCGGGACAGGGGGCACGGGCGATGAGCAGTTCTTC. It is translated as CASSPGTGGTGDEQFF.

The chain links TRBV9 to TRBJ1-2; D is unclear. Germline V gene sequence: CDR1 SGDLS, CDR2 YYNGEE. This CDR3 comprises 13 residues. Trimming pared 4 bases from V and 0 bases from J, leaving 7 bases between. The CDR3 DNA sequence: TGTGCCAGCAGCCCGGACTCTAACTATGGCTACACCTTC. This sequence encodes CASSPDSNYGYTF.

Written as DNA, the CDR3 is TGTGCCAGCAGCTTAGTAGTGGGCGGGGGGTTTAGAGATACGCAGTATTTT. It specifies CASSLVVGGGFRDTQYF. The gene calls are TRBV7-2 and TRBJ2-3, with 8 bases identical to TRBD2. Unmatched junction bases numbered 11, after V lost 1 base and J lost 5 bases. CDR1 SGHTA and CDR2 FQGNSA come from the germline V gene. The CDR3 runs to 17 residues.

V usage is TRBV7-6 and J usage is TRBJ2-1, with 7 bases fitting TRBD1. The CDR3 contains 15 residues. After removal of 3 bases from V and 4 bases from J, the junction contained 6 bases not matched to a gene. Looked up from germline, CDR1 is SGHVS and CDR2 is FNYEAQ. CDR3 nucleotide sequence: TGTGCCAGCAGCTTGGGGACAGATACTTACAATGAGCAGTTCTTC. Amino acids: CASSLGTDTYNEQFF.

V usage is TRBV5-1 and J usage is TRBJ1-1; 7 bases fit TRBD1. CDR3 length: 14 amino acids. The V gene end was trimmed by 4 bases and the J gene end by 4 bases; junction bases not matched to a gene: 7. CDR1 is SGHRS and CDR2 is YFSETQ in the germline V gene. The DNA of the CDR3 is TGCGCCAGCAGCAGGGACAGAGGGGTCACTGAAGCTTTCTTT. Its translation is CASSRDRGVTEAFF.

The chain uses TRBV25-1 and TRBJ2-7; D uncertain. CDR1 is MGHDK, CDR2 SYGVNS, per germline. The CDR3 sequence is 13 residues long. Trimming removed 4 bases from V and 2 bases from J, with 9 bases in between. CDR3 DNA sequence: TGTGCCAGCAGTGTGGCATCACCCTACGAGCAGTACTTC. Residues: CASSVASPYEQYF.

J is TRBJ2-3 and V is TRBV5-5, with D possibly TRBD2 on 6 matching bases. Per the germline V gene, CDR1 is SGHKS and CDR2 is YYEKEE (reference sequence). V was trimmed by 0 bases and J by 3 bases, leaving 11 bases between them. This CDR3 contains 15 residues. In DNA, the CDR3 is TGTGCCAGCAGCTTGGGAGGGACTTTAACAGATACGCAGTATTTT. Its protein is CASSLGGTLTDTQYF.

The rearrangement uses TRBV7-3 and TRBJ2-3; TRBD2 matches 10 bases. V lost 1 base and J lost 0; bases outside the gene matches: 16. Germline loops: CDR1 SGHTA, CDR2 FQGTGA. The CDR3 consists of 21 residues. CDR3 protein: CASSLKPLSASGGYSTDTQYF. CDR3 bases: TGTGCCAGCAGCTTAAAACCCCTCTCCGCTAGCGGGGGCTATAGCACAGATACGCAGTATTTT.

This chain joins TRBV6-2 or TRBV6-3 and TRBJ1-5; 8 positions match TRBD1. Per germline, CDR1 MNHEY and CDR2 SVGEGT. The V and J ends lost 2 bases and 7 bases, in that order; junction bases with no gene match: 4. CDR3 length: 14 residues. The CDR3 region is CASSYLDRAQPQHF. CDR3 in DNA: TGTGCCAGCAGTTACCTGGACAGGGCGCAGCCCCAGCATTTT.

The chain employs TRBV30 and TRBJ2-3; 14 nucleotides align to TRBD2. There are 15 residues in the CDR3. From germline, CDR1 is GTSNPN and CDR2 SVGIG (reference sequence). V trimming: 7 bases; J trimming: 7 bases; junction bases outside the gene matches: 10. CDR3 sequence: CALEGTSGSANTQYF. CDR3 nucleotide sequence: TGTGCCTTAGAGGGGACTAGCGGGAGTGCAAATACGCAGTATTTT.

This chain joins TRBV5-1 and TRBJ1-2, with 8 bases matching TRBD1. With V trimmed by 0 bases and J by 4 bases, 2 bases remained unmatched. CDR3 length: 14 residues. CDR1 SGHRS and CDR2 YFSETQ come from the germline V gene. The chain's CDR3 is CASSLETGVYGYTF. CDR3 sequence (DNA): TGCGCCAGCAGCTTGGAGACAGGGGTCTATGGCTACACCTTC.